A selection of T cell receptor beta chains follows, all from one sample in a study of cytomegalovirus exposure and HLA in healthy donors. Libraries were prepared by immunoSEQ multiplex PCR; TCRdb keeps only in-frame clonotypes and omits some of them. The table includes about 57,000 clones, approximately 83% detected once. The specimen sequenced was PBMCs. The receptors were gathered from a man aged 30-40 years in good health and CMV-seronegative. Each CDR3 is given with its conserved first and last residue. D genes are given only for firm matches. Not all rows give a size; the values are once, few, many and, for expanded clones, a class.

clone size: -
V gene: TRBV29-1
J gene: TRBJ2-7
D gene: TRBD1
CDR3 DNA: TGCAGCGTTGGAGGGACAGGGTTAACCTACGAGCAGTACTTC
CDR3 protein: CSVGGTGLTYEQYF

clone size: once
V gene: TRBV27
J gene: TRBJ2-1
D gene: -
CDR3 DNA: TGTGCCAGCAGTTTAGCGGGGAACAATGAGCAGTTCTTC
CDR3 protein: CASSLAGNNEQFF

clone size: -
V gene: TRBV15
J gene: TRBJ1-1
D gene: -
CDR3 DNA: TGTGCCACCAGCACCCCGATTAATGGAGGAGAGACTGAAGCTTTCTTT
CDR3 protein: CATSTPINGGETEAFF

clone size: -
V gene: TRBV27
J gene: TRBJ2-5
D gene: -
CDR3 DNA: TGTGCCAGCAGTTTACAGCGAGAGACCCAGTACTTC
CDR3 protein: CASSLQRETQYF

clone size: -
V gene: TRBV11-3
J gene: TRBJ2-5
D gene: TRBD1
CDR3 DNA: TGTGCCAGCAGCCCGGGACAGGGCAAGGGGACCCAGTACTTC
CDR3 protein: CASSPGQGKGTQYF

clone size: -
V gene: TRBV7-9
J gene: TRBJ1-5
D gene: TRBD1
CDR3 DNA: TGTGCCAGCAGCTCGGACAGGTGGTCGGGCAATCAGCCCCAGCATTTT
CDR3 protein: CASSSDRWSGNQPQHF

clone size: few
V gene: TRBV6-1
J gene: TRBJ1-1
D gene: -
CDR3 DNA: TGTGCCAGCAGTCGGGTCGGGTTGGACACTGAAGCTTTCTTT
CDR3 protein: CASSRVGLDTEAFF

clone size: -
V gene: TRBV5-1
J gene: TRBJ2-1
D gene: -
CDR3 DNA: TGCGCCAGCAGCTTGCTGAGGGGGGGGTACAATGAGCAGTTCTTC
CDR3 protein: CASSLLRGGYNEQFF

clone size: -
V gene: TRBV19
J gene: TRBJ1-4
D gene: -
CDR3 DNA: TGTGCCAGTAGATTGACAGTCGCAACTAATGAAAAACTGTTTTTT
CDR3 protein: CASRLTVATNEKLFF

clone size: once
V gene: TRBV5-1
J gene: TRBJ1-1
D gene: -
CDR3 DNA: TGCGCCAGCAGCTTGACAGTGGGAGGATTTGAGGACACTGAAGCTTTCTTT
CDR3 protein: CASSLTVGGFEDTEAFF

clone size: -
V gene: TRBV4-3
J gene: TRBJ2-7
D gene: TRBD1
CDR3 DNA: TGCGCCAGCAGCCAAGACCGGACAGGGGGCTCCTACGAGCAGTACTTC
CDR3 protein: CASSQDRTGGSYEQYF

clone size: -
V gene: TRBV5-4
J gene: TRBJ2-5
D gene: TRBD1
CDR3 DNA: TGTGCCAGCAGCTTGAGGGGCCAGGGGGCGGGGTGGGAGACCCAGTACTTC
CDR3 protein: CASSLRGQGAGWETQYF

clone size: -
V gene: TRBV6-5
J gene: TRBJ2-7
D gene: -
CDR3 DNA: TGTGCCAGCACTACCTCATGGACAACGAGTTACGAGCAGTACTTC
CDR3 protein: CASTTSWTTSYEQYF

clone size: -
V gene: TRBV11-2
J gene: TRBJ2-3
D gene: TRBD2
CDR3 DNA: TGTGCCAGCAGCCGGAGCGGGATTGCAGATACGCAGTATTTT
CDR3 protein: CASSRSGIADTQYF

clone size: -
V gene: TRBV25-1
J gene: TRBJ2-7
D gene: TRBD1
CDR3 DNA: TGTGCCAGCAGTGAGCCCTCCGACAGGGCCTATTCCTACGAGCAGTACTTC
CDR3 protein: CASSEPSDRAYSYEQYF

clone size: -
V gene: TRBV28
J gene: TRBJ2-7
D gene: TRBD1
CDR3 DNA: TGTGCCAGCAGCTACCAACCGGGACAGGGCTGGAACTACGAGCAGTACTTC
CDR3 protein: CASSYQPGQGWNYEQYF

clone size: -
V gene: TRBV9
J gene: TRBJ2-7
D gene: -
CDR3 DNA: TGTGCCAGCAGCGTAACCCCTGGGGTCGGAGGGTACGAGCAGTACTTC
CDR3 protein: CASSVTPGVGGYEQYF

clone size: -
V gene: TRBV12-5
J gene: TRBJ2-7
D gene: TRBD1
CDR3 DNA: TGTGCTAGTGGTCCCACGGACAGGGGGTGGGAGCAGTACTTC
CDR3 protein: CASGPTDRGWEQYF

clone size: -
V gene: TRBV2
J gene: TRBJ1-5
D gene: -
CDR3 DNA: TGTGCCAGCAGTGATGGAGTCTGGGATCAGCCCCAGCATTTT
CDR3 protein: CASSDGVWDQPQHF

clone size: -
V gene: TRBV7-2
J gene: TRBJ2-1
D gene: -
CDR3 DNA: TGTGCCAGCAGCTTTGGGACTCTGTACGATGAGCAGTTCTTC
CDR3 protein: CASSFGTLYDEQFF

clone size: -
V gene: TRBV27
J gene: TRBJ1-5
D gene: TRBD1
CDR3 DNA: TGTGCCAGCAGCGTCCAATTTTTCCCGGGACAGGATAAACAAGGAGCCCAGCATTTT
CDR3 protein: CASSVQFFPGQDKQGAQHF

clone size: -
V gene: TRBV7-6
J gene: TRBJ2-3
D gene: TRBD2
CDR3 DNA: TGTGCCAGCAGCAAACAGGGCCGACTAGCGGGAGGGCCTGATACGCAGTATTTT
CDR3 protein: CASSKQGRLAGGPDTQYF

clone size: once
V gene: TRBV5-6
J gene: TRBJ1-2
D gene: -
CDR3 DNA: TGTGCCAGCAGCTTGACAGGAGCCCCTGGGGGCTACACCTTC
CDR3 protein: CASSLTGAPGGYTF

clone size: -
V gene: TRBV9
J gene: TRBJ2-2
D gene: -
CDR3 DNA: TGTGCCAGCAGCGATCAGGCGAGGGTCGGGGAGCTGTTTTTT
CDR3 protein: CASSDQARVGELFF

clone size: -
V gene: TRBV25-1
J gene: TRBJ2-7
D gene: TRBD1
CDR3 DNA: TGTGCCAGCAGTGCCCTTTCCGGGACAGGGGGGGCCTACGAGCAGTACTTC
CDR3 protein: CASSALSGTGGAYEQYF

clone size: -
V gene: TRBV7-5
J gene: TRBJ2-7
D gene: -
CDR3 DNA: TGTGCCAGAAGTTTACTGACAACGCGCTCCTACGAGCAGTACTTC
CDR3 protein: CARSLLTTRSYEQYF